The 26 T cell receptor beta chains in this list originate from one sample, sequenced in a study of CD8+CD57+ T cells in acquired aplastic anemia. All sequencing subjects had displayed CD8+CD57+ cell expansion on flow cytometry. According to the study, genomic DNA was the template for TCR beta VDJ and CDR3 profiling. Each CDR3 protein is one row after TCRdb ran MiXCR on the reads. The data show about 200,000 distinct CDR3 sequences, with 50% to 70% seen just once and about 60% held by the top ten. Source material: sorted CD4+, CD8+, or CD8+CD57+ T cells (not recorded which) from PBMCs. These receptors were obtained from a human donor with aplastic anemia.

The chain has TRBV6-6 and TRBJ1-2, with 7 bases fitting TRBD1. Trimming took 10 bases from V and 4 from J; bases not matched to a gene: 18. The length of the CDR3 is 16 residues. In germline, CDR1 is MNHNY, CDR2 SVGAGI (reference sequence). CDR3 amino acids: CATIRDSPSPLYGYTF. CDR3 nucleotide sequence: TGTGCCACCATCCGGGACAGTCCCTCCCCCCTCTATGGCTACACCTTC.

V gene TRBV25-1 combines with J gene TRBJ2-1; TRBD2 agrees at 9 bases. Trimming at V came to 3 bases and at J to 7 bases, leaving 4 bases not matched to a gene. This CDR3 spans 14 amino acids. CDR1 is MGHDK, CDR2 SYGVNS, per germline. The CDR3 region is CASSDAGGRNEQFF. CDR3 nucleotide sequence: TGTGCCAGCAGTGATGCGGGGGGGCGTAATGAGCAGTTCTTC.

The chain employs TRBV7-9 and TRBJ1-1, with unresolved D. V lost 0 bases and J lost 0, with 5 bases in between. CDR3 size: 14 residues. CDR1 is SEHNR, CDR2 FQNEAQ, per germline (reference sequence). Written as DNA, the CDR3 is TGTGCCAGCAGCTTAGCAGGCCTGAACACTGAAGCTTTCTTT. Translation gives CASSLAGLNTEAFF.

In its sample, this clonotype was seen once. The chain uses TRBV25-1 and TRBJ2-7; 8 bases agree with TRBD1. This CDR3 is 15 amino acids long. V dropped 2 bases and J dropped 0; count of bases not matched to a gene: 3. Germline V gene data show CDR1 as MGHDK and CDR2 as SYGVNS. The CDR3 protein is CASSEQGASSYEQYF. CDR3 sequence (DNA): TGTGCCAGCAGTGAACAGGGGGCTAGCTCCTACGAGCAGTACTTC.

The V call is TRBV15, the J call TRBJ2-7, with D hard to call. Germline assignment: CDR1 LNHNV and CDR2 YYDKDF (reference sequence). V lost 3 bases and J 0 bases, leaving 6 bases between the germline ends. The CDR3 length is 13 residues. The DNA for the CDR3 is TGTGCCACCAGCAGCTCGGGCTCCTACGAGCAGTACTTC. It codes for CATSSSGSYEQYF. The complete variable domain, with remaining parts taken from reference TRBV15 and TRBJ2-7, reads DAMVIQNPRYQVTQFGKPVTLSCSQTLNHNVMYWYQQKSSQAPKLLFHYYDKDFNNEADTPDNFQSRRPNTSFCFLDIRSPGLGDTAMYLCATSSSGSYEQYFGPGTRLTVT.

This clonotype has only a few counts. This chain connects TRBV7-8 to TRBJ1-1, with TRBD1 matching 7 bases. The V gene's germline CDR1 is SGHVS and CDR2 FQNEAQ. V gave up 5 bases and J gave up 1 base; unmatched junction bases: 4. The CDR3 length is 14 residues. CDR3 DNA: TGTGCCAGCAGCGAAGGGACAGCGAACACTGAAGCTTTCTTT. Translated: CASSEGTANTEAFF.

The chain joins TRBV7-9 to TRBJ2-7, with TRBD2 identical over 7 bases. Looked up from germline, CDR1 is SEHNR and CDR2 is FQNEAQ (reference sequence). V lost 6 bases and J lost 0; bases outside the gene matches: 8. This CDR3 spans 15 amino acids. The CDR3 loop reads CASRPTSHSSYEQYF. CDR3 coding DNA: TGTGCCAGCAGACCGACTAGCCACAGCTCCTACGAGCAGTACTTC. The variable domain in full, with the rest retrieved from reference TRBV7-9 and TRBJ2-7, is DTGVSQNPRHKITKRGQNVTFRCDPISEHNRLYWYRQTLGQGPEFLTYFQNEAQLEKSRLLSDRFSAERPKGSFSTLEIQRTEQGDSAMYLCASRPTSHSSYEQYFGPGTRLTVT.

This clonotype was detected ten times or more. The chain carries TRBV6-5 and TRBJ1-4, with no clear D. Germline loops: CDR1 MNHEY, CDR2 SVGAGI. This CDR3 is built from 14 residues. V was shortened by 2 bases and J by 0 bases, with 4 bases between the two germline ends. CDR3 residues: CASSYGATNEKLFF. CDR3 nucleotide sequence: TGTGCCAGCAGTTACGGGGCAACTAATGAAAAACTGTTTTTT.

This sequence joins TRBV7-3 and TRBJ2-7; D unresolved. V was pared by 6 bases and J by 0 bases, with 9 bases between. Germline V CDR1 and CDR2: SGHTA, FQGTGA. The CDR3 contains 13 residues. CDR3 residues: CASSPHPSYEQYF. CDR3 bases: TGTGCCAGCAGTCCCCATCCCTCCTACGAGCAGTACTTC. The whole variable domain, remainder taken from reference TRBV7-3 and TRBJ2-7, is GAGVSQTPSNKVTEKGKYVELRCDPISGHTALYWYRQSLGQGPEFLIYFQGTGAADDSGLPNDRFFAVRPEGSVSTLKIQRTERGDSAVYLCASSPHPSYEQYFGPGTRLTVT.

Many counts were recorded for this clonotype. The genes are TRBV18 and TRBJ1-5; D not resolved. Germline V gene data show CDR1 as KGHSH and CDR2 as LQKENI. This CDR3 is built from 13 residues. Trimming cost V 1 base and J 9 bases, with 10 bases left between them. This CDR3 reads CASSPHVYGPQHF. In DNA form, the CDR3 reads TGTGCCAGCTCACCACACGTTTACGGGCCCCAGCATTTT. The whole variable domain, remainder taken from reference TRBV18 and TRBJ1-5, is NAGVMQNPRHLVRRRGQEARLRCSPMKGHSHVYWYRQLPEEGLKFMVYLQKENIIDESGMPKERFSAEFPKEGPSILRIQQVVRGDSAAYFCASSPHVYGPQHFGDGTRLSIL.

A few counts support this clonotype. The chain couples TRBV11-2 to TRBJ2-1; D could derive from TRBD1 or TRBD2 (6 bases each). CDR3 length equals 18 residues. In germline, CDR1 is SGHAT, CDR2 FQNNGV. Deletions cut 2 bases from V and 2 bases from J, with 19 bases between. The chain's CDR3 is CASSLYGIGRDTYNEQFF. The CDR3 DNA reads as TGTGCCAGCAGCTTATACGGGATAGGGCGGGACACCTACAATGAGCAGTTCTTC.

The chain couples TRBV15 to TRBJ1-1, with TRBD1 identical over 10 bases. The last part of the DNA fits TRBJ2-2 better; the J call may be wrong. This CDR3 contains 16 residues. Germline lookup yields CDR1 LNHNV and CDR2 YYDKDF (reference sequence). The CDR3 protein is CATGSTRTGGSGELFF. For the CDR3, the DNA is TGTGCCACCGGATCCACGCGGACAGGGGGGTCCGGGGAGCTGTTTTTT.

This clonotype was detected once. The gene calls are TRBV28 and TRBJ1-2; D gene unclear. This CDR3 is built from 12 residues. CDR1 and CDR2 (germline): MDHEN, SYDVKM. The V end was cut by 4 bases, the J end by 0 bases, with 3 bases between. In DNA, the CDR3 is TGTGCCAGCAGTTCCCCTAACTATGGCTACACCTTC. It is translated as CASSSPNYGYTF.

A remark on this clonotype: Relative to the germline gene, one junction end is altered; a read error may explain this. The gene calls are TRBV10-2 and TRBJ2-5; 8 bases are a match to TRBD2. Germline V gene sequence: CDR1 WSHSY, CDR2 SAAADI. The CDR3 covers 15 residues. CDR3 coding DNA: TGCGCCAGCGGTGAGCTGCGGGGGGTGTGGGAGACCCAGTACTTC. Its translation: CASGELRGVWETQYF.

In the case of this clonotype: One junction end disagrees with the germline gene, perhaps due to a read error. The chain recombines TRBV24-1 with TRBJ2-5, with 10 bases fitting TRBD1. The CDR3 sequence is 19 residues long. Germline CDR1 is KGHDR and CDR2 is SFDVKD. This CDR3 is CATSDLPGTGETTRETQYF. DNA of the CDR3: TGTGCCACCAGCGATTTGCCGGGGACAGGGGAGACAACAAGGGAGACCCAGTACTTC.

Only one count was recorded for this clonotype. This rearrangement joins TRBV7-3 to TRBJ2-5; perhaps TRBD1 as D (5 bases). Germline values: CDR1 SGHTA, CDR2 FQGTGA. The CDR3 has 14 amino acids. With 1 base removed from V and 6 bases from J, the gap between germline ends came to 12 bases. As DNA, the CDR3 is TGTGCCAGCAGCTTAAATCCTGACAGCCAGACCCAGTACTTC. It translates to CASSLNPDSQTQYF.

The chain couples TRBV15 to TRBJ1-5, with D maybe TRBD1 (5 bases). In germline, CDR1 is LNHNV, CDR2 YYDKDF (reference sequence). This CDR3 is built from 14 residues. With 6 bases removed from V and 4 bases from J, the gap between germline ends came to 13 bases. The CDR3 spells CATSDRGDNQPQHF. In DNA, the CDR3 is TGTGCCACCAGTGACAGAGGTGATAATCAGCCCCAGCATTTT.

V usage is TRBV6-5 and J usage is TRBJ1-6; 10 positions match TRBD1. The CDR3 contains 15 residues. V dropped 6 bases and J dropped 7; count of bases not matched to a gene: 6. Germline CDR1 reads MNHEY; CDR2 reads SVGAGI. The CDR3 region is CASRKPTGGNSPLHF. The CDR3 DNA reads as TGTGCCAGCAGGAAACCGACAGGGGGCAATTCACCCCTCCACTTT.

The chain combines TRBV5-1 with TRBJ1-5, with 9 positions matching TRBD1. Germline CDR1 is SGHRS and CDR2 is YFSETQ. The CDR3 consists of 13 residues. The V gene end was trimmed by 4 bases and the J gene end by 5 bases; junction bases not matched to a gene: 1. The CDR3 nucleotides read TGCGCCAGCAGCCGGGACAGGGATCAGCCCCAGCATTTT. Encoded protein: CASSRDRDQPQHF.

The chain recombines TRBV7-4 with TRBJ1-2, with D hard to call. The V gene lost 5 bases and the J gene lost 6 bases, with 16 bases spanning the gap. The CDR3 has 14 residues. Per the germline V gene, CDR1 is SGHVT and CDR2 is SQSDAQ. The CDR3 DNA sequence: TGTGCCAGCAGCCCGAACGTCGTCGCGGATGGCTACACCTTC. Translation: CASSPNVVADGYTF.

This clonotype has more than one count but fewer than ten. This chain connects TRBV7-2 to TRBJ1-1; possible D gene TRBD1, 6 bases. Trimming shortened V by 1 base and J by 2 bases, and 14 bases separated the two germline ends. CDR1 and CDR2 from the germline V gene are SGHTA and FQGNSA. This CDR3 region has 16 residues. The CDR3 reads CASSLVGGRQNTEAFF. In DNA, the CDR3 is TGTGCCAGCAGCTTAGTAGGGGGGCGACAAAACACTGAAGCTTTCTTT.

Only a few counts were recorded for this clonotype. V and J are TRBV7-3 and TRBJ2-2; D gene unclear. CDR1 and CDR2 (germline): SGHTA, FQGTGA. Trimming took 2 bases from V and 6 from J, leaving 4 bases between them. This CDR3 has 12 residues. The CDR3 coding sequence is TGTGCCAGCAGCTTACCCGCCGGGGAGCTGTTTTTT. Residues: CASSLPAGELFF.

This clonotype was recorded a few times. The CDR3 DNA reads as TGCAGTGCTAGAGATCCGAGAGCGGGAGAAGGGACCCAGTACTTC. Translated: CSARDPRAGEGTQYF. The chain uses TRBV20-1 and TRBJ2-5; 8 bases align to TRBD2. In germline, CDR1 is DFQATT, CDR2 SNEGSKA (reference sequence). J was trimmed by 7 bases and V by 0 bases; bases with no gene match: 10. The CDR3 is made up of 15 amino acids.

The rearrangement joins TRBV7-8 to TRBJ1-1; the match to TRBD1 covers 7 bases. In germline, CDR1 is SGHVS, CDR2 FQNEAQ. V trimming: 0 bases; J trimming: 2 bases; junction bases outside the gene matches: 6. The CDR3 sequence is 16 residues long. In DNA form, the CDR3 reads TGTGCCAGCAGCTTAGCTTCAGGGGGTGGAAACACTGAAGCTTTCTTT. It codes for CASSLASGGGNTEAFF. The full variable domain, with the rest looked up from reference TRBV7-8 and TRBJ1-1, is GAGVSQSPRYKVAKRGQDVALRCDPISGHVSLFWYQQALGQGPEFLTYFQNEAQLDKSGLPSDRFFAERPEGSVSTLKIQRTQQEDSAVYLCASSLASGGGNTEAFFGQGTRLTVV.

This clonotype is a singleton in its sample. This chain uses TRBV7-9 with TRBJ2-7; tentative D call: TRBD2 (6 bases). V was clipped by 8 bases and J by 5 bases, with 19 bases between them. The germline gives CDR1 SEHNR, CDR2 FQNEAQ (reference sequence). This CDR3 region has 14 residues. The CDR3 region is CASCRGGAGHEQYF. The CDR3 nucleotides read TGTGCCAGCTGCCGAGGTGGGGCGGGGCACGAGCAGTACTTC.

V usage is TRBV19 and J usage is TRBJ1-6; tentative D call: TRBD1 (6 bases). Germline CDR1 is LNHDA and CDR2 is SQIVND (reference sequence). This CDR3 comprises 18 residues. The V end lost 7 bases, the J end lost 0 bases, and 19 bases lay between the germline ends. The CDR3 reads CASNEGENSFSYNSPLHF. The CDR3 nucleotides read TGTGCCAGTAACGAGGGGGAGAACTCTTTCTCCTATAATTCACCCCTCCACTTT.